Described below is a single T cell receptor beta chain sequence and its context. V lost 5 bases and J 6 bases, leaving 24 bases between the germline ends. CDR1 and CDR2 (germline): SGHRS, YFSETQ. This CDR3 region has 16 residues. Source study methods: Estimation of nucleated cell counts relied on the amplification of reference gene primers. Assay: immunoSEQ multiplex PCR; the TCRdb copy retains only in-frame clones and omits some. V and J calls and clone size are as listed in that table; D and trimming were resolved from the DNA. The data hold 25,000 to 30,000 clones, with over 70% observed a single time. This entry comes from a study of blood T cell repertoires in COVID-19. About the study: Samples taken during acute and convalescent COVID-19 were collected in the United States, Italy and Spain. In each case, the material was cDNA or gDNA derived from T cells, B-cell-depleted T cells, or PBMCs.

The chain has TRBV5-1 and TRBJ2-7, with D maybe TRBD1 (5 bases). What was sequenced was peripheral blood. The TCR originated in a man aged 45-65 years with active or convalescent COVID-19. Written as DNA, the CDR3 is TGCGCCAGCAGGACCAAAAAACAGGTGTGGCTATGCGAGCAGTACTTC. Amino acid sequence: CASRTKKQVWLCEQYF. The full variable domain, completed using reference TRBV5-1 and TRBJ2-7, is KAGVTQTPRYLIKTRGQQVTLSCSPISGHRSVSWYQQTPGQGLQFLFEYFSETQRNKGNFPGRFSGRQFSNSRSEMNVSTLELGDSALYLCASRTKKQVWLCEQYFGPGTRLTVT.